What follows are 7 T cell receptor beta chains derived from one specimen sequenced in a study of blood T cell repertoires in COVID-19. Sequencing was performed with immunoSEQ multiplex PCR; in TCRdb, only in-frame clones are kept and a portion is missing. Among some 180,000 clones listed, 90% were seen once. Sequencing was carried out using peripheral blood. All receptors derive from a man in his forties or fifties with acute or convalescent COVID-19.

DNA for the CDR3: TGCGCCAGCAGTCCAGACAGACGCTACGAGCAGTACGTC. Translation gives CASSPDRRYEQYV. The chain joins TRBV10-2 to TRBJ2-7; perhaps TRBD1 as D (5 bases). The V and J ends lost 5 bases and 3 bases respectively, with 11 bases between them. The V gene's germline CDR1 is WSHSY and CDR2 SAAADI. This CDR3 region has 13 residues.

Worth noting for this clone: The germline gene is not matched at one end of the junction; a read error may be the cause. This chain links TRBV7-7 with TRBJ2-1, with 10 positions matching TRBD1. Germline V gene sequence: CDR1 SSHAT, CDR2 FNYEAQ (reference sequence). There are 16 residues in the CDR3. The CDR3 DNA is TGTGCTAGCAGCCAATCGCGGGACAGGGGATGGAATGAGCAGTTCTTC. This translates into CASSQSRDRGWNEQFF.

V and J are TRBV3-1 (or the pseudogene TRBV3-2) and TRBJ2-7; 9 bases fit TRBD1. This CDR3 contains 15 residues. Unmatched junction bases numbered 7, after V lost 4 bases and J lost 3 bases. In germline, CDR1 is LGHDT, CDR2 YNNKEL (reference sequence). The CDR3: CASSRRQGVYYEQYF. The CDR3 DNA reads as TGTGCCAGCAGCCGAAGACAGGGGGTTTACTACGAGCAGTACTTC.

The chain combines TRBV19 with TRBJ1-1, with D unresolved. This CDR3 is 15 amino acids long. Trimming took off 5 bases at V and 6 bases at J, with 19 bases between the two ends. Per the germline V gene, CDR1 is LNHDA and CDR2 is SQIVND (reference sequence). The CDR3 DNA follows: TGTGCCAGTAGTCCCCGTAGCTCGGAGATCCCTGAAGCTTTCTTT. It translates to CASSPRSSEIPEAFF.

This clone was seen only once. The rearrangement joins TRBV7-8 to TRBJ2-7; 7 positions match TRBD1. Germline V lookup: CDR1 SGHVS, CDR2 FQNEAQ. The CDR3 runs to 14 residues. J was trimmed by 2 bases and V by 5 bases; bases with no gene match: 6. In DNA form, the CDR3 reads TGTGCCAGCAGCCCCACCCAGGGGGCCTACGAGCAGTACGTC. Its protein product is CASSPTQGAYEQYV.

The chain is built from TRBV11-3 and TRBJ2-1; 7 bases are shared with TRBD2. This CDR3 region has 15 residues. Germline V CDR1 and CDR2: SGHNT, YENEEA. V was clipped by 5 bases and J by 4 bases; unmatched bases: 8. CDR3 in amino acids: CASSLWGGDYNEQFF. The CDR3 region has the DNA TGTGCCAGCAGCCTCTGGGGGGGAGATTACAATGAGCAGTTCTTC.

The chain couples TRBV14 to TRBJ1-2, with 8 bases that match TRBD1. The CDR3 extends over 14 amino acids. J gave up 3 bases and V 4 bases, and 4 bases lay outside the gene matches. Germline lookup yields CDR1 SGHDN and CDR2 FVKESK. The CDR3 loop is CASSREQGDYGYTF. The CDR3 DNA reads TGTGCCAGCAGCCGCGAACAGGGGGACTATGGCTACACCTTC.